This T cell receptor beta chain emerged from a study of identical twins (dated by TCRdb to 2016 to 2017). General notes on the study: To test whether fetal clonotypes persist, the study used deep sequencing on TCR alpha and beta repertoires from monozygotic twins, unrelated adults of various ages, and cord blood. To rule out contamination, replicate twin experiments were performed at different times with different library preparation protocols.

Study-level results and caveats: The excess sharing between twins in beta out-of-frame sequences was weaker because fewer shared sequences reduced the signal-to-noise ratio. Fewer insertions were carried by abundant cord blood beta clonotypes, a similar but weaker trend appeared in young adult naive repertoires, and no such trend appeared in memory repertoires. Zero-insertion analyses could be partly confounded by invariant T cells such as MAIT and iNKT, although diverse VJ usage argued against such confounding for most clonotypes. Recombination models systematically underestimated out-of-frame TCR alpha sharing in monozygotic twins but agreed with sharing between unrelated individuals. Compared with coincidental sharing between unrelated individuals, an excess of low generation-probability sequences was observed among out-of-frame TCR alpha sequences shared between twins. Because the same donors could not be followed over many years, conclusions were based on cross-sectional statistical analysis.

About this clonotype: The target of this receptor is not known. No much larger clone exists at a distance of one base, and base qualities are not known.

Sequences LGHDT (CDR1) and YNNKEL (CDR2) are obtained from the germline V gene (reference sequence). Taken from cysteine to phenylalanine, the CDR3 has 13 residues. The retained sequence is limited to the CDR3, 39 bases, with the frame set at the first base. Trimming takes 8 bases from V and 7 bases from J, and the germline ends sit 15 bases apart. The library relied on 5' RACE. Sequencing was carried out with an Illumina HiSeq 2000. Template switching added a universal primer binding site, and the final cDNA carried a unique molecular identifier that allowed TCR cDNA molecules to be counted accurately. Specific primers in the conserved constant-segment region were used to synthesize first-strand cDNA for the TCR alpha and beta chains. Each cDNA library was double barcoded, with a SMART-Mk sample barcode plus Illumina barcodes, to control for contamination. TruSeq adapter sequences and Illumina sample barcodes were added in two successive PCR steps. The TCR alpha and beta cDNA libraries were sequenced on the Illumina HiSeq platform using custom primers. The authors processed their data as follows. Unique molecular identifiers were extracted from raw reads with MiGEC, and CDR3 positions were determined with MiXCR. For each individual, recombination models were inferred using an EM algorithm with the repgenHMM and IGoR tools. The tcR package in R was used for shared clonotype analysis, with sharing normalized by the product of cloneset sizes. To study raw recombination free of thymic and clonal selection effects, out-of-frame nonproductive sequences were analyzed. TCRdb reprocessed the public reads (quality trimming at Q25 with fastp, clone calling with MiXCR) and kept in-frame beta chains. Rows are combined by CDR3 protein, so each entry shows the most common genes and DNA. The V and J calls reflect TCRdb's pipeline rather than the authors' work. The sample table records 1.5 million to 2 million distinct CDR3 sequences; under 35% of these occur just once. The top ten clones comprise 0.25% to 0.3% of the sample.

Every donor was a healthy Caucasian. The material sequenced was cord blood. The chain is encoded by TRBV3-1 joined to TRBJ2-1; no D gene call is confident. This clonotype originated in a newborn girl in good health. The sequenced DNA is TGTGCCAGCGGACCAATCCCGAGGAATGAGCAGTTCTTC. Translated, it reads CASGPIPRNEQFF.